Below are 24 T cell receptor beta chains sequenced from a single sample in a study of somatic mutations in cytotoxic T cells in rheumatoid arthritis (dated by TCRdb to the late 2010s). Libraries were built with the immunoSEQ multiplex PCR assay. The table comes from immuneACCESS by way of TCRdb, which keeps in-frame sequences with V and J called. Part of the clones is missing from these tables; in studies checked, under half for an unresolved V gene and the rest for unknown reasons. This sample comprises some 19,000 clones, about four fifths of them detected only once. The leading ten clones occupy 9.5% to 12% of the sample. Sample: CD8+ T cells sorted from blood. The receptors were sampled from a man aged 18 to 30 with rheumatoid arthritis.

This chain uses TRBV7-9 with TRBJ1-4, with unresolved D. The CDR3 runs 14 residues. With 7 bases removed from V and 4 bases from J, the gap between germline ends came to 13 bases. The V gene's germline CDR1 is SEHNR and CDR2 FQNEAQ (reference sequence). CDR3 sequence reads: CASNARELNEKLFF. The CDR3, as DNA: TGTGCCAGCAACGCGAGGGAGCTTAATGAAAAACTGTTTTTT.

The chain uses TRBV11-3 and TRBJ2-3; 7 bases align to TRBD1. The germline CDR1 and CDR2 sequences are SGHNT and YENEEA. The CDR3 sequence is 14 residues long. J lost 4 bases, V lost 5 bases, and 6 bases had no gene match. The CDR3 coding sequence is TGTGCCAGCAGCCCCCACGGGACAGCAGATACGCAGTATTTT. Translation: CASSPHGTADTQYF.

CDR3 sequence: CATREGQGFDEQYF. CDR3 nucleotides: TGTGCCACCAGGGAGGGACAGGGGTTCGACGAGCAGTACTTC. The V gene is TRBV15, the J gene TRBJ2-7, with 10 bases fitting TRBD1. The length of the CDR3 is 14 residues. V dropped 6 bases and J dropped 5; count of bases not matched to a gene: 7. CDR1 is LNHNV, CDR2 YYDKDF, per germline (reference sequence).

On this clone: This specimen includes other DNA sequences encoding the same CDR3. The CDR3: CASSQINSPLHF. The CDR3 nucleotides are TGTGCCAGCAGTCAGATTAATTCACCCCTCCACTTT. The J gene is TRBJ1-6, the V gene TRBV27; no firm D call. With 5 bases removed from V and 6 bases from J, the gap between germline ends came to 5 bases. The CDR3 spans 12 residues. CDR1 is MNHEY and CDR2 is SMNVEV in the germline V gene (reference sequence).

The rearrangement uses TRBV9 and TRBJ2-1; D is perhaps TRBD1 or TRBD2 (5 bases each). This CDR3 has 17 residues. V dropped 0 bases and J dropped 1 base, with 14 bases sitting between them. Germline V CDR1 and CDR2: SGDLS, YYNGEE. The CDR3 coding sequence is TGTGCCAGCAGCGTAGGGGAAGCGGACACTTCCTACAATGAGCAGTTCTTC. This codes for CASSVGEADTSYNEQFF.

J is TRBJ1-1 and V is TRBV28, with a possible D match to TRBD1 (5 bases). V lost 3 bases, J lost 8 bases, and 16 bases lay in between. CDR1 is MDHEN, CDR2 SYDVKM, per germline. This CDR3 comprises 14 residues. CDR3 bases: TGTGCCAGCAGTTTTCTTGGGGGGATATCGGAAGCTTTCTTT. This sequence encodes CASSFLGGISEAFF.

V is TRBV6-5 and J is TRBJ2-5; 8 bases align to TRBD1. The tail of the sequence fits TRBJ2-7 better, so the J call may be wrong. Per germline, CDR1 MNHEY and CDR2 SVGAGI. The CDR3 consists of 15 residues. In DNA, the CDR3 is TGTGCCAGCAGTCTCACAGGGGGAGCCTCCTACGAGCAGTACTTC. It yields the protein CASSLTGGASYEQYF.

The V call is TRBV18, the J call TRBJ1-4, with D hard to call. Germline V gene lookup returns CDR1 KGHSH and CDR2 LQKENI. Trimming pared 5 bases from V and 8 bases from J, leaving 12 bases between. The CDR3 loop spans 13 amino acids. Here the CDR3 DNA reads TGTGCCAGCTCAGGAACAGTTGAGGAAAAACTGTTTTTT. Translating gives CASSGTVEEKLFF.

This clone appeared a single time. V is TRBV19 and J is TRBJ1-6; no clear D gene. The V and J ends lost 3 bases and 6 bases respectively, with 12 bases between them. There are 15 residues in the CDR3. Germline V gene data show CDR1 as LNHDA and CDR2 as SQIVND (reference sequence). The CDR3 DNA follows: TGTGCCAGTAGTATCACTTCGGGGTCTAATTCACCCCTCCACTTT. Translating it yields CASSITSGSNSPLHF.

The rearrangement links TRBV7-9 to TRBJ2-6; no firm D call. Germline V gene data show CDR1 as SEHNR and CDR2 as FQNEAQ (reference sequence). V was shortened by 8 bases and J by 1 base, with 15 bases between the two germline ends. The CDR3 spans 16 residues. CDR3 nucleotides: TGTGCCAGCTTATTTCCGGGCCAATCTGGGGCCAACGTCCTGACTTTC. This sequence encodes CASLFPGQSGANVLTF.

This chain joins TRBV7-8 and TRBJ2-7; a weak D match, TRBD1 (5 bases). The V and J ends lost 0 bases and 0 bases respectively, with 6 bases between them. The CDR3 spans 14 residues. Per the germline V gene, CDR1 is SGHVS and CDR2 is FQNEAQ. The CDR3 coding sequence is TGTGCCAGCAGCTTAGCCAGGGACTCCTACGAGCAGTACTTC. This codes for CASSLARDSYEQYF.

The chain uses TRBV6-5 and TRBJ1-2; a weak D match, TRBD1 (5 bases). The CDR3 has 14 amino acids. Germline CDR1 is MNHEY and CDR2 is SVGAGI. V was trimmed by 4 bases and J by 8 bases, leaving 17 bases between them. The CDR3 here is CASSSTGGSGGYTF. Here the CDR3 DNA reads TGTGCCAGCAGTTCCACGGGCGGGTCAGGGGGCTACACCTTC.

Turning to this clone: At the DNA level, this CDR3 is encoded by other sequences in the same sample as well. The chain recombines TRBV7-6 with TRBJ2-3; perhaps D is TRBD1 or TRBD2 (6 bases each). Trimming pared 0 bases from V and 5 bases from J, leaving 9 bases between. The CDR3 sequence is 14 residues long. The germline gives CDR1 SGHVS, CDR2 FNYEAQ. CDR3 sequence reads: CASSLAGGLDTQYF. The DNA for the CDR3 is TGTGCCAGCAGCTTAGCAGGGGGGCTAGATACGCAGTATTTT.

The sample holds a few counts of this clone. The J gene is TRBJ1-1, the V gene TRBV19; D is unresolved. This CDR3 has 11 residues. CDR1 and CDR2 from the germline V gene are LNHDA and SQIVND (reference sequence). V lost 10 bases and J lost 8, with 14 bases in between. In DNA, the CDR3 is TGTGCCACTTCTACTCGTTCCGAAGCTTTCTTT. Protein: CATSTRSEAFF.

The chain is built from TRBV19 and TRBJ2-6; perhaps TRBD2 as D (6 bases). The CDR3 length is 19 residues. Trimming removed 0 bases from V and 0 bases from J, with 15 bases in between. In germline, CDR1 is LNHDA, CDR2 SQIVND (reference sequence). CDR3 DNA sequence: TGTGCCAGTAGTATAGATCTGAATAGCGGCAGCTCTGGGGCCAACGTCCTGACTTTC. It codes for CASSIDLNSGSSGANVLTF.

The rearrangement joins TRBV6-4 to TRBJ2-6, with a weak D call TRBD2 (5 bases). The CDR3 is 14 residues long. Looked up from germline, CDR1 is MRHNA and CDR2 is SNTAGT. The germline V and J ends were trimmed by 7 bases and 2 bases, with 9 bases remaining between them. The CDR3 is CASNEGAGANVLTF. CDR3 coding DNA: TGTGCCAGCAACGAGGGCGCTGGGGCCAACGTCCTGACTTTC.

There are a few counts of this clone. The chain recombines TRBV9 with TRBJ1-3; D is unresolved. Per germline, CDR1 SGDLS and CDR2 YYNGEE. Trimming shortened V by 1 base and J by 2 bases, and 7 bases separated the two germline ends. The CDR3 extends over 14 amino acids. DNA of the CDR3: TGTGCCAGCAGCGTATGGAAGACTGGAAACACCATATATTTT. It codes for CASSVWKTGNTIYF. Filled out from reference TRBV9 and TRBJ1-3, the complete variable domain reads DSGVTQTPKHLITATGQRVTLRCSPRSGDLSVYWYQQSLDQGLQFLIQYYNGEERAKGNILERFSAQQFPDLHSELNLSSLELGDSALYFCASSVWKTGNTIYFGEGSWLTVV.

The CDR3 coding sequence is TGTGCCAGCAGCCGAGCCGGGACAGGAATCACTGAAGCTTTCTTT. Encoded protein: CASSRAGTGITEAFF. The chain has TRBV11-2 and TRBJ1-1, with 8 nucleotides matching TRBD1. Germline V gene sequence: CDR1 SGHAT, CDR2 FQNNGV. V was pared by 5 bases and J by 4 bases, with 9 bases of the junction left unmatched. This CDR3 is 15 amino acids long.

J is TRBJ2-1 and V is TRBV30; TRBD1 is a possible D gene (5 bases). The germline V and J ends were trimmed by 8 bases and 0 bases, with 14 bases remaining between them. This CDR3 region has 14 residues. Germline CDR1 reads GTSNPN; CDR2 reads SVGIG (reference sequence). The CDR3 sequence is CAGLRGVSYNEQFF. The CDR3 DNA follows: TGTGCCGGCCTTAGGGGCGTCTCCTACAATGAGCAGTTCTTC.

There are a few counts of this clone. J is TRBJ2-2 and V is TRBV29-1; maybe TRBD2 (5 bases). The germline gives CDR1 SQVTM, CDR2 ANQGSEA. This CDR3 is 15 amino acids long. The V gene lost 0 bases and the J gene lost 3 bases, with 11 bases spanning the gap. CDR3 nucleotide sequence: TGCAGCGTTGAAGATAGAGGAGCGGACACCGGGGAGCTGTTTTTT. This encodes CSVEDRGADTGELFF.

Concerning this clone itself: The same CDR3 can be traced to other DNA sequences in this sample. The chain couples TRBV9 to TRBJ2-7, with 12 bases aligning to TRBD2. Germline trimming cut 3 bases from V and 1 base from J; bases unmatched to any gene: 5. The length of the CDR3 is 16 residues. CDR1 and CDR2 (germline): SGDLS, YYNGEE. The CDR3 loop is CASSGLAGGPSYEQYF. As DNA, the CDR3 is TGTGCCAGCAGCGGGCTAGCGGGGGGGCCATCCTACGAGCAGTACTTC. The whole variable domain, filled in from reference TRBV9 and TRBJ2-7, reads DSGVTQTPKHLITATGQRVTLRCSPRSGDLSVYWYQQSLDQGLQFLIQYYNGEERAKGNILERFSAQQFPDLHSELNLSSLELGDSALYFCASSGLAGGPSYEQYFGPGTRLTVT.

The genes are TRBV9 and TRBJ2-2; weak D call: TRBD1 (6 bases). Germline loops: CDR1 SGDLS, CDR2 YYNGEE. Trimming pared 6 bases from V and 6 bases from J, leaving 15 bases between. The CDR3 covers 14 residues. CDR3 region: CASTRDTPAGELFF. As DNA, the CDR3 is TGTGCCAGCACCCGGGACACACCGGCCGGGGAGCTGTTTTTT.

This clone was detected a few times. This chain uses TRBV30 with TRBJ2-7; D uncertain. This CDR3 contains 14 residues. V was trimmed by 3 bases and J by 4 bases, leaving 16 bases between them. Germline assignment: CDR1 GTSNPN and CDR2 SVGIG (reference sequence). DNA for the CDR3: TGTGCCTGGAGCCGCATGGAGTCTAGGTACGAGCAGTACTTC. Protein: CAWSRMESRYEQYF.

This chain connects TRBV6-5 to TRBJ1-1, with TRBD1 as a possible D gene (6 bases). The V gene lost 3 bases and the J gene lost 5 bases, with 10 bases spanning the gap. The germline V gene encodes CDR1 MNHEY and CDR2 SVGAGI. The CDR3 loop spans 13 amino acids. The CDR3 nucleotides read TGTGCCAGCAGTTATAACCAGGGGACTGAAGCTTTCTTT. Translated, it gives CASSYNQGTEAFF.